Below are 28 T cell receptor beta chains sequenced from a single sample in a study of molecular identifiers for immune sequencing clone quantification. MiXCR was run by TCRdb on the PCR reads, yielding one entry per CDR3 protein. The table shows 10,000 or so distinct CDR3 sequences, with roughly 19% occurring only once. What was sequenced was naive CD8+ T cells from blood, with Jurkat cell RNA spiked in. Regarding subset: FACS-sorted CD8+CD4-CCR7+CD45RA+ naive T cells. The receptors were gathered from a human donor in good health. Some libraries in this study had Jurkat cell RNA spiked in.

The rearrangement joins TRBV5-4 to TRBJ1-4, with 8 bases identical to TRBD1. J lost 3 bases, V lost 5 bases, and 6 bases had no gene match. This CDR3 has 15 amino acids. Germline values: CDR1 SGHNT, CDR2 YYREEE (reference sequence). CDR3 bases: TGTGCCAGCAGAGTTCAGGGGGCGGCTAATGAAAAACTGTTTTTT. Translated: CASRVQGAANEKLFF.

This clonotype was counted a few times. The junction does not match germline at one end; this may be a read error. The rearrangement uses TRBV11-1 and TRBJ1-2, with D possibly TRBD1 on 6 matching bases. The CDR3 runs 17 residues. Germline assignment: CDR1 SGHAT and CDR2 FQDESV (reference sequence). CDR3 sequence reads: CASSLSPGQSPNYGYAF. CDR3 bases: TGTGCCAGCAGCTTATCCCCCGGACAGAGCCCTAACTATGGCTACGCCTTC.

This clonotype is medium-sized (0.01 to 0.1%) by share. The chain employs TRBV29-1 and TRBJ2-3, with D uncertain. Germline lookup yields CDR1 SQVTM and CDR2 ANQGSEA. There are 14 residues in the CDR3. Deletions cut 2 bases from V and 7 bases from J, with 16 bases between. The CDR3 nucleotides read TGCAGCGTTGAAATCAGCGAATGGTCAAATACGCAGTATTTT. Translated: CSVEISEWSNTQYF.

This clonotype was recorded many times. The V and J genes are TRBV10-3 and TRBJ2-1; D possibly uses TRBD1 or TRBD2 (5 bases each). Trimming removed 2 bases at V and 0 bases at J, with 11 bases between. Germline loops: CDR1 ENHRY, CDR2 SYGVKD. The CDR3 has 16 residues. The DNA for the CDR3 is TGTGCCATCAGTGAGGGGGGAGCCCCCTCCTACAATGAGCAGTTCTTC. Protein product: CAISEGGAPSYNEQFF.

Relative to its sample, this clonotype is medium-sized. The rearrangement uses TRBV7-9 and TRBJ2-3; the D gene is possibly TRBD2 (7 bases). CDR3 size: 15 residues. CDR1 is SEHNR, CDR2 FQNEAQ, per germline (reference sequence). V dropped 4 bases and J dropped 1 base, with 12 bases sitting between them. In DNA form, the CDR3 reads TGTGCCAGCAGCTCGCGGGGGCACCGCACAGATACGCAGTATTTT. Amino acids: CASSSRGHRTDTQYF.

Many counts were recorded for this clonotype. This chain uses TRBV11-2 with TRBJ1-4; tentative D call: TRBD1 (6 bases). Trimming shortened V by 0 bases and J by 3 bases, and 14 bases separated the two germline ends. The CDR3 covers 17 residues. Per the germline V gene, CDR1 is SGHAT and CDR2 is FQNNGV. The CDR3 spells CASSLDPGAGANEKLFF. DNA for the CDR3: TGTGCCAGCAGCTTAGACCCTGGGGCAGGGGCTAATGAAAAACTGTTTTTT.

By frequency in the sample, this clonotype is medium-sized. The gene calls are TRBV21-1 and TRBJ1-1. TRBV21-1 is labeled a pseudogene. The CDR3 extends over 15 amino acids. CDR3 region: CASSKLVNRWTEAFF. CDR3 DNA: TGTGCCAGCAGCAAACTCGTCAATCGCTGGACTGAAGCTTTCTTT.

The J gene is TRBJ2-7, the V gene TRBV7-6; 7 bases agree with TRBD2. Per germline, CDR1 SGHVS and CDR2 FNYEAQ. J was trimmed by 3 bases and V by 2 bases; bases with no gene match: 7. The CDR3 covers 15 residues. DNA of the CDR3: TGTGCCAGCAGCTTATCGCCAGCGGGAAGCTACGAGCAGTACTTC. Protein: CASSLSPAGSYEQYF.

Within the sample, this clonotype is medium-sized. This rearrangement joins TRBV2 to TRBJ1-5; 8 bases fit TRBD1. Germline assignment: CDR1 SNHLY and CDR2 FYNNEI. V was pared by 8 bases and J by 4 bases, with 10 bases of the junction left unmatched. The CDR3 totals 15 residues. The CDR3 DNA is TGTGCCAGCCGATACCAGGGGGCCCAAAATCAGCCCCAGCATTTT. Its protein is CASRYQGAQNQPQHF.

The table lists this clonotype with many counts. This sequence joins TRBV30 and TRBJ2-1; 7 nucleotides align to TRBD2. Unmatched junction bases numbered 5, after V lost 0 bases and J lost 3 bases. CDR1 and CDR2 (germline): GTSNPN, SVGIG (reference sequence). This CDR3 has 15 residues. The CDR3 region is CAWSVGSGYYNEQFF. The CDR3 region has the DNA TGTGCCTGGAGTGTAGGTAGCGGGTACTACAATGAGCAGTTCTTC.

About this clonotype itself: This may be a read error: a much more frequent sequence differs by one nucleotide. V is TRBV13 and J is TRBJ2-7; maybe TRBD2 (6 bases). The CDR3 sequence is 13 residues long. Germline CDR1 and CDR2: PRHDT and FYEKMQ (reference sequence). Written as DNA, the CDR3 is TGTGTCAGCAGCTTCAGTTCGGGGGTCGAGCAGTACTTC. It encodes CVSSFSSGVEQYF.

The CDR3 reads CASSLGLADETQYF. DNA of the CDR3: TGTGCCAGCAGCTTAGGACTAGCGGATGAGACCCAGTACTTC. The chain links TRBV11-2 to TRBJ2-5; 9 bases align to TRBD2. This CDR3 region has 14 residues. Germline V gene sequence: CDR1 SGHAT, CDR2 FQNNGV. V shed 1 base, J shed 5 bases, and the junction held 2 bases outside the gene matches. The full variable domain, completed using reference TRBV11-2 and TRBJ2-5, is EAGVAQSPRYKIIEKRQSVAFWCNPISGHATLYWYQQILGQGPKLLIQFQNNGVVDDSQLPKDRFSAERLKGVDSTLKIQPAKLEDSAVYLCASSLGLADETQYFGPGTRLLVL.

This clonotype is labeled as medium-sized. The chain combines TRBV11-2 with TRBJ2-7; 8 bases line up with TRBD1. Germline V CDR1 and CDR2: SGHAT, FQNNGV. The CDR3 contains 15 residues. The V and J ends lost 3 bases and 4 bases, in that order; junction bases with no gene match: 8. DNA for the CDR3: TGTGCCAGCAGCTTCGGACAGGGCCTCCGGTACGAGCAGTACTTC. As protein: CASSFGQGLRYEQYF.

The table lists this clonotype with a count of one. One base away lies a much larger clone, so this may be a sequencing read error. The chain recombines TRBV7-9 with TRBJ2-7; 12 bases align to TRBD2. Germline CDR1 SEHNR, CDR2 FQNEAQ (reference sequence). The CDR3 runs to 15 residues. CDR3 DNA: TGTACCAGCAGCTTAGTGACTAGCGGGAGCTACGAGCAGTACTTC. Protein: CTSSLVTSGSYEQYF.

By share of the sample, this clonotype is medium-sized. The gene calls are TRBV6-2 or TRBV6-3 and TRBJ1-4, with D unclear. The CDR3 length is 10 residues. V lost 9 bases to trimming and J lost 12 bases, with 11 bases between them. Germline V CDR1 and CDR2: MNHEY, SVGEGT. CDR3 bases: TGTGCCAGACAGCCCCGGCAACTGTTTTTT. It yields the protein CARQPRQLFF.

The gene calls are TRBV7-9 and TRBJ1-2; D is undetermined. This CDR3 is built from 17 residues. Germline CDR1 reads SEHNR; CDR2 reads FQNEAQ (reference sequence). Trimming removed 1 base at V and 5 bases at J, with 20 bases between. The CDR3 DNA is TGTGCCAGCAGCTTAGGACGAGAGCAACAGCACCCATATGGCTACACCTTC. It codes for CASSLGREQQHPYGYTF.

This clonotype has more than one count but fewer than ten. This sequence joins TRBV4-1 and TRBJ1-1; D gene unclear. Per germline, CDR1 MGHRA and CDR2 YSYEKL. V was trimmed by 5 bases and J by 1 base, leaving 11 bases between them. The CDR3 covers 14 residues. The CDR3 bases are TGCGCCAGCAGCTATGATAGGACGAACACTGAAGCTTTCTTT. Translated: CASSYDRTNTEAFF.

This clonotype was seen repeatedly, ten times or more. The chain carries TRBV7-9 and TRBJ2-5; TRBD1 or TRBD2 may be the D gene (5 bases each). From germline, CDR1 is SEHNR and CDR2 FQNEAQ (reference sequence). This CDR3 has 15 amino acids. V was trimmed by 5 bases and J by 4 bases, leaving 17 bases between them. The CDR3 region is CASSATGTTGETQYF. CDR3 coding DNA: TGTGCCAGCAGCGCCACCGGGACGACTGGAGAGACCCAGTACTTC.

By share, this clonotype counts as medium-sized. The chain links TRBV12-3 or TRBV12-4 to TRBJ1-4, with D maybe TRBD1 (5 bases). The V gene lost 7 bases and the J gene lost 4 bases, with 16 bases spanning the gap. The CDR3 covers 15 residues. DNA of the CDR3: TGTGCCAGCACGGGGCGGGCCGAACTTAATGAAAAACTGTTTTTT. As protein: CASTGRAELNEKLFF.

For this clonotype: A much larger clone differs from this one at a single base, so this may be a read error. The chain links TRBV11-2 to TRBJ1-4; tentatively, D is TRBD1 (6 bases). CDR1 SGHAT and CDR2 FQNNGV come from the germline V gene. The CDR3 totals 13 residues. CDR3 nucleotides: TGTGCCAGCTCCCCGGGACACTCTGAAGAACTGTTTTTT. Translation gives CASSPGHSEELFF. Complete variable domain (other parts from reference TRBV11-2 and TRBJ1-4): EAGVAQSPRYKIIEKRQSVAFWCNPISGHATLYWYQQILGQGPKLLIQFQNNGVVDDSQLPKDRFSAERLKGVDSTLKIQPAKLEDSAVYLCASSPGHSEELFFGSGTQLSVL.

Relative to its sample, this clonotype is medium-sized (0.01 to 0.1%). The V and J genes are TRBV4-1 and TRBJ2-3; D gene uncertain. Germline CDR1 reads MGHRA; CDR2 reads YSYEKL. Trimming took 4 bases from V and 3 from J, leaving 11 bases between them. The CDR3 is made up of 14 amino acids. The CDR3 DNA follows: TGCGCCAGCAGCCCCGGGCCCCTAACAGATACGCAGTATTTT. This gives the protein CASSPGPLTDTQYF.

This clonotype was recorded many times. V and J are TRBV3-1 and TRBJ2-5; D possibly corresponds to TRBD2 (6 bases). CDR1 LGHDT and CDR2 YNNKEL come from the germline V gene (reference sequence). The CDR3 extends over 15 amino acids. V dropped 4 bases and J dropped 4 bases, with 16 bases sitting between them. The CDR3: CASSPLEGTGETQYF. CDR3 DNA: TGTGCCAGCAGCCCTTTGGAGGGGACGGGAGAGACCCAGTACTTC.

This clonotype is medium-sized by share. V is TRBV13 and J is TRBJ2-6, with D possibly matching TRBD2 (5 bases). This CDR3 region has 15 residues. The germline V gene encodes CDR1 PRHDT and CDR2 FYEKMQ (reference sequence). The V end lost 5 bases, the J end lost 2 bases, and 10 bases lay between the germline ends. CDR3 bases: TGTGCCAGCAGCCATACGGAGGCTGGGGCCAACGTCCTGACTTTC. Protein sequence: CASSHTEAGANVLTF. Full variable domain (missing parts from reference TRBV13 and TRBJ2-6): AAGVIQSPRHLIKEKRETATLKCYPIPRHDTVYWYQQGPGQDPQFLISFYEKMQSDKGSIPDRFSAQQFSDYHSELNMSSLELGDSALYFCASSHTEAGANVLTFGAGSRLTVL.

In its sample, this clonotype ranks as medium-sized. The chain recombines TRBV4-2 with TRBJ2-4, with TRBD2 matching 8 bases. V shed 8 bases, J shed 3 bases, and the junction held 0 bases outside the gene matches. Germline CDR1 LGHNA, CDR2 YNFKEQ. CDR3 length: 12 residues. The CDR3 DNA reads TGTGCCAGCGCGGGGGGCAAAAACATTCAGTACTTC. This gives the protein CASAGGKNIQYF.

By share of the sample, this clonotype is medium-sized. V gene TRBV27 combines with J gene TRBJ2-5; D unresolved. Trimming stripped 0 bases from V and 2 bases from J, with 4 bases between. CDR1 and CDR2 (germline): MNHEY, SMNVEV (reference sequence). The CDR3 length is 13 residues. CDR3 nucleotides: TGTGCCAGCAGTTTATCTACGCAAGAGACCCAGTACTTC. Its translation: CASSLSTQETQYF.

Remarks on this clonotype: Its ends do not fully match the called genes, so a read error is possible. This chain uses TRBV9 with TRBJ2-1; 8 nucleotides align to TRBD2. The germline gives CDR1 SGDLS, CDR2 YYNGEE. This CDR3 comprises 12 residues. In DNA, the CDR3 is TGTGCCAGCAGCTATAGCGGGAACGAGCAGCTCTTC. Encoded protein: CASSYSGNEQLF. Full variable domain (outside the CDR3, taken from reference TRBV9 and TRBJ2-1): DSGVTQTPKHLITATGQRVTLRCSPRSGDLSVYWYQQSLDQGLQFLIQYYNGEERAKGNILERFSAQQFPDLHSELNLSSLELGDSALYFCASSYSGNEQLFGPGTRLTVL.

This clonotype is medium-sized within its sample. The chain joins TRBV28 to TRBJ1-4, with 9 bases lining up with TRBD1. This CDR3 region has 15 residues. V trimming: 8 bases; J trimming: 6 bases; junction bases outside the gene matches: 10. From germline, CDR1 is MDHEN and CDR2 SYDVKM. CDR3 loop: CASEPGTGFYEKLFF. DNA of the CDR3: TGTGCCAGCGAACCCGGGACAGGGTTTTATGAAAAACTGTTTTTT.

There are many counts of this clonotype. This chain joins TRBV19 and TRBJ2-3; D ambiguous. Germline V CDR1 and CDR2: LNHDA, SQIVND (reference sequence). The V end was cut by 3 bases, the J end by 2 bases, with 0 bases between. CDR3 length: 11 residues. CDR3 nucleotides: TGTGCCAGTAGTATCACAGATACGCAGTATTTT. This sequence encodes CASSITDTQYF.